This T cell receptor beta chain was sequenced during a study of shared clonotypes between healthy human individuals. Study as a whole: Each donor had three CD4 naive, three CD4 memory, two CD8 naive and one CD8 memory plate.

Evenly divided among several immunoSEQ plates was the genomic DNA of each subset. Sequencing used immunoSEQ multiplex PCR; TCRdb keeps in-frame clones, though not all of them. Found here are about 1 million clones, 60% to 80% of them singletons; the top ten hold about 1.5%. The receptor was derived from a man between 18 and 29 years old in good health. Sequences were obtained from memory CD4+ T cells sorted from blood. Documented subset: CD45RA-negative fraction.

CDR3 in amino acids: CASRGGNSDTQYF. As DNA, the CDR3 is TGTGCCAGTAGGGGGGGGAACTCAGATACGCAGTATTTT. The genes are TRBV19 and TRBJ2-3, with 7 bases that match TRBD2. Trimming removed 6 bases from V and 4 bases from J; junction bases left unmatched: 4. The germline gives CDR1 LNHDA, CDR2 SQIVND (reference sequence). The CDR3 length is 13 residues.